A single sample gave rise to the 28 T cell receptor beta chains below, sequenced in a study of blood T cell repertoires in COVID-19. Assay: immunoSEQ multiplex PCR; the TCRdb copy retains only in-frame clones and omits some. Among about 270,000 clones listed, more than 65% were seen once. Sequencing used peripheral blood. These receptor sequences come from a woman between 18 and 29 years old with acute or convalescent COVID-19.

The J gene is TRBJ2-1, the V gene TRBV6-6, with TRBD2 matching over 11 bases. J gave up 5 bases and V 6 bases, and 6 bases lay outside the gene matches. The V gene's germline CDR1 is MNHNY and CDR2 SVGAGI (reference sequence). The CDR3 covers 15 residues. CDR3 sequence reads: CASSPPGLADNEQFF. The DNA of the CDR3 is TGTGCCAGCAGCCCCCCGGGACTAGCGGACAATGAGCAGTTCTTC.

Comment on this clone: The sample carries other DNA sequences with the same CDR3. The chain combines TRBV19 with TRBJ2-7; possible D gene TRBD1, 6 bases. CDR1 and CDR2 from the germline V gene are LNHDA and SQIVND (reference sequence). The V end was cut by 5 bases, the J end by 2 bases, with 10 bases between. The CDR3 is 13 residues long. CDR3 protein: CASSFGQTYEQYF. The CDR3 DNA is TGTGCCAGTAGTTTTGGACAGACCTACGAGCAGTACTTC.

This clone has a single count. The chain links TRBV28 to TRBJ2-7, with 7 bases lining up with TRBD1. This CDR3 contains 14 residues. V was pared by 8 bases and J by 6 bases, with 13 bases of the junction left unmatched. Per the germline V gene, CDR1 is MDHEN and CDR2 is SYDVKM. The CDR3 loop reads CASGYPGQLPEQYF. The CDR3 region has the DNA TGTGCCAGCGGATACCCGGGACAGTTACCCGAGCAGTACTTC.

The V call is TRBV28, the J call TRBJ1-6, with TRBD1 matching 8 bases. The length of the CDR3 is 17 residues. Per germline, CDR1 MDHEN and CDR2 SYDVKM. V trimming: 5 bases; J trimming: 9 bases; junction bases outside the gene matches: 15. The CDR3 loop is CASSRGAGGLLGSPLHF. The CDR3 nucleotides read TGTGCCAGCAGTCGGGGGGCAGGGGGCCTCTTAGGTTCACCCCTCCACTTT.

The rearrangement joins TRBV6-1 to TRBJ2-2; 8 positions match TRBD2. The germline V gene encodes CDR1 MNHNS and CDR2 SASEGT. The CDR3 is 14 residues long. The junction had 3 bases not matched to a gene; V was cut back by 6 bases and J by 3 bases. CDR3: CASSGTRDTGELFF. CDR3 nucleotides: TGTGCCAGCAGCGGGACTAGAGACACCGGGGAGCTGTTTTTT.

V gene TRBV6-6 combines with J gene TRBJ1-2; 7 nucleotides line up with TRBD1. The CDR3 spans 15 residues. From germline, CDR1 is MNHNY and CDR2 SVGAGI (reference sequence). Trimming took 6 bases from V and 1 from J; bases not matched to a gene: 8. CDR3 coding DNA: TGTGCCAGCAGCTCCGGGACAGCCAATAACTATGGCTACACCTTC. Protein: CASSSGTANNYGYTF.

The rearrangement uses TRBV11-2 and TRBJ2-2, with D maybe TRBD1 (6 bases). The CDR3 length is 15 residues. CDR1 is SGHAT, CDR2 FQNNGV, per germline. V lost 7 bases and J lost 0, with 12 bases in between. The CDR3 region has the DNA TGTGCCAGCATCTTCACAGGGTCGAACACCGGGGAGCTGTTTTTT. Residues: CASIFTGSNTGELFF.

Only one count was recorded for this clone. The CDR3 reads CASSYDIFQRGETQYF. CDR3 nucleotides: TGTGCCAGCAGTTACGATATCTTTCAGCGTGGAGAGACCCAGTACTTC. The chain carries TRBV6-5 and TRBJ2-5; D is unclear. This CDR3 region has 16 residues. The V end was cut by 2 bases, the J end by 4 bases, with 17 bases between. Germline V CDR1 and CDR2: MNHEY, SVGAGI.

The rearrangement uses TRBV30 and TRBJ2-6; 12 nucleotides match TRBD1. V lost 3 bases to trimming and J lost 3 bases; unmatched junction nucleotides: 12. Germline lookup yields CDR1 GTSNPN and CDR2 SVGIG (reference sequence). The CDR3 is 19 amino acids. The CDR3: CAWRSRPGQGAFGANVLTF. In DNA, the CDR3 is TGTGCCTGGAGGTCGCGGCCGGGACAGGGGGCTTTTGGGGCCAACGTCCTGACTTTC.

V and J are TRBV14 and TRBJ2-3, with TRBD2 identical over 10 bases. The CDR3 spans 16 residues. After removal of 4 bases from V and 8 bases from J, the junction contained 12 bases not matched to a gene. Germline assignment: CDR1 SGHDN and CDR2 FVKESK. The CDR3 sequence is CASSPGLAVSRGTQYF. The CDR3 DNA sequence: TGTGCCAGCAGCCCTGGACTAGCGGTCTCACGGGGTACGCAGTATTTT.

The chain uses TRBV6-6 and TRBJ2-7, with D maybe TRBD2 (6 bases). Trimming removed 2 bases at V and 2 bases at J, with 10 bases between. The CDR3 is 14 residues long. CDR1 is MNHNY, CDR2 SVGAGI, per germline (reference sequence). CDR3 in DNA: TGTGCCAGCAGTTACGGGCGGGAAGCCTACGAGCAGTACTTC. Translating it yields CASSYGREAYEQYF.

This clone came up a few times. The V call is TRBV11-2, the J call TRBJ2-1, with no clear D. CDR1 SGHAT and CDR2 FQNNGV come from the germline V gene. V lost 5 bases, J lost 8 bases, and 7 bases lay in between. This CDR3 region has 11 residues. The CDR3 region is CASSPHHEQFF. In nucleotides, the CDR3 is TGTGCCAGCAGCCCACACCATGAGCAGTTCTTC. The whole variable domain, filled in from reference TRBV11-2 and TRBJ2-1, reads EAGVAQSPRYKIIEKRQSVAFWCNPISGHATLYWYQQILGQGPKLLIQFQNNGVVDDSQLPKDRFSAERLKGVDSTLKIQPAKLEDSAVYLCASSPHHEQFFGPGTRLTVL.

The rearrangement uses TRBV7-9 and TRBJ2-7; D is undetermined. This CDR3 spans 13 amino acids. CDR1 SEHNR and CDR2 FQNEAQ come from the germline V gene (reference sequence). V was pared by 5 bases and J by 2 bases, with 10 bases between. CDR3 sequence (DNA): TGTGCCAGCAGCCTCTTCGGTCCCTACGAGCAGTACTTC. Translating it yields CASSLFGPYEQYF.

CDR3 residues: CASRTDRLNGYTF. CDR3 DNA: TGTGCCAGCAGAACGGACAGGTTGAATGGCTACACCTTC. This chain links TRBV6-5 with TRBJ1-2, with TRBD1 matching 7 bases. V lost 6 bases and J lost 6; bases outside the gene matches: 7. The CDR3 runs to 13 residues. Germline V gene data show CDR1 as MNHEY and CDR2 as SVGAGI.

This sequence joins TRBV5-4 and TRBJ2-1, with 12 bases identical to TRBD2. Germline V lookup: CDR1 SGHNT, CDR2 YYREEE (reference sequence). The CDR3 totals 17 residues. V lost 6 bases to trimming and J lost 0 bases; unmatched junction nucleotides: 7. The CDR3 region is CASMLTSGGVSYNEQFF. The CDR3 DNA is TGTGCCAGCATGCTGACTAGCGGGGGAGTCTCCTACAATGAGCAGTTCTTC.

The CDR3 nucleotides are TGTGCCATCAGTGACCACTCAGAGCAGTTCTTC. It yields the protein CAISDHSEQFF. V and J are TRBV10-3 and TRBJ2-1, with D unresolved. The CDR3 runs to 11 residues. Per the germline V gene, CDR1 is ENHRY and CDR2 is SYGVKD. V lost 3 bases and J lost 10, with 7 bases in between.

The chain is built from TRBV7-9 and TRBJ1-4, with 7 bases matching TRBD1. Trimming cost V 3 bases and J 6 bases; bases outside gene matches: 4. The CDR3 contains 14 residues. Germline lookup yields CDR1 SEHNR and CDR2 FQNEAQ (reference sequence). For the CDR3, the DNA is TGTGCCAGCAGCTTCGGAACAGGGGATGAAAAACTGTTTTTT. It translates to CASSFGTGDEKLFF. Combining the CDR3 with reference TRBV7-9 and TRBJ1-4 gives the whole variable domain DTGVSQNPRHKITKRGQNVTFRCDPISEHNRLYWYRQTLGQGPEFLTYFQNEAQLEKSRLLSDRFSAERPKGSFSTLEIQRTEQGDSAMYLCASSFGTGDEKLFFGSGTQLSVL.

The V gene is TRBV15, the J gene TRBJ1-1; a possible D gene is TRBD1 (6 bases). The V end was cut by 1 base, the J end by 6 bases, with 21 bases between. This CDR3 spans 17 amino acids. Germline V lookup: CDR1 LNHNV, CDR2 YYDKDF (reference sequence). DNA for the CDR3: TGTGCCACCAGCAGAGGCCGCAGCGGGGGCTTTTTCTCTGAAGCTTTCTTT. Its protein product is CATSRGRSGGFFSEAFF.

J is TRBJ2-2 and V is TRBV7-3; 9 bases are a match to TRBD2. Trimming cost V 4 bases and J 0 bases; bases outside gene matches: 3. This CDR3 has 16 amino acids. Germline loops: CDR1 SGHTA, CDR2 FQGTGA. The CDR3 DNA is TGTGCCAGCAGCTCCTCTAGCGGGACGAACACCGGGGAGCTGTTTTTT. Residues: CASSSSSGTNTGELFF.

The chain combines TRBV19 with TRBJ1-1, with 10 bases lining up with TRBD1. CDR1 and CDR2 from the germline V gene are LNHDA and SQIVND (reference sequence). The trim removed 6 bases at V and 5 bases at J, leaving 9 bases unmatched. The CDR3 is 15 residues long. The CDR3 bases are TGTGCCAGTAGGGACCCCGGGACAGGGGAAACTGAAGCTTTCTTT. It translates to CASRDPGTGETEAFF.

The count of this clone is one. The J gene is TRBJ2-3, the V gene TRBV19; 7 bases are a match to TRBD2. The germline V gene has CDR1 LNHDA and CDR2 SQIVND (reference sequence). This CDR3 has 13 amino acids. V gave up 4 bases and J gave up 4 bases; unmatched junction bases: 2. The chain's CDR3 is CASSTGLADTQYF. CDR3 DNA sequence: TGTGCCAGTAGTACTGGACTAGCAGATACGCAGTATTTT.

V is TRBV27 and J is TRBJ2-1; 14 nucleotides align to TRBD2. The length of the CDR3 is 17 residues. J gave up 3 bases and V 8 bases, and 9 bases lay outside the gene matches. Germline V gene lookup returns CDR1 MNHEY and CDR2 SMNVEV (reference sequence). This CDR3 reads CASQRRLAGGDYNEQFF. Here the CDR3 DNA reads TGTGCCAGCCAACGCCGACTAGCGGGAGGGGACTACAATGAGCAGTTCTTC.

The chain uses TRBV6-6 and TRBJ2-3; a possible D gene is TRBD2 (5 bases). Germline CDR1 MNHNY, CDR2 SVGAGI (reference sequence). V lost 4 bases and J 4 bases, leaving 9 bases between the germline ends. The CDR3 covers 13 residues. As DNA, the CDR3 is TGTGCCAGCAGTTTTCGGGGTCCAGATACGCAGTATTTT. Protein product: CASSFRGPDTQYF.

This chain links TRBV6-5 with TRBJ2-7; 9 bases match TRBD2. CDR3 length equals 15 residues. From germline, CDR1 is MNHEY and CDR2 SVGAGI. J gave up 5 bases and V 2 bases, and 7 bases lay outside the gene matches. Here the CDR3 DNA reads TGTGCCAGCAGTTACGTAGCGGGAGAGGGTAACGAGCAGTACTTC. This codes for CASSYVAGEGNEQYF.

The chain is built from TRBV28 and TRBJ2-7, with a tentative D call TRBD2 (6 bases). V was clipped by 6 bases and J by 3 bases, with 15 bases between them. Germline loops: CDR1 MDHEN, CDR2 SYDVKM. CDR3 length: 14 residues. This CDR3 is CASRTGDGSYEQYF. The CDR3, as DNA: TGTGCCAGCAGAACCGGTGACGGGAGCTACGAGCAGTACTTC.

The chain couples TRBV9 to TRBJ1-2; D is ambiguous. The CDR3 is made up of 14 amino acids. V was clipped by 2 bases and J by 8 bases, with 16 bases between them. CDR1 and CDR2 (germline): SGDLS, YYNGEE. The CDR3, as DNA: TGTGCCAGCAGCGTCGGAGGAACGACGGGCGGCTACACCTTC. Translated: CASSVGGTTGGYTF.

This clone was found a few times. The chain recombines TRBV5-1 with TRBJ2-2, with TRBD1 matching over 12 bases. This CDR3 contains 16 residues. Germline V gives CDR1 SGHRS, CDR2 YFSETQ. Losses at the gene ends were 4 bases for V and 6 bases for J; bases not matched to a gene: 7. The CDR3 loop reads CASSLAGTGGSGELFF. DNA for the CDR3: TGCGCCAGCAGCCTGGCCGGGACAGGGGGCTCCGGGGAGCTGTTTTTT.

This clone has a single count. The chain recombines TRBV5-1 with TRBJ1-2; D call uncertain. The germline gives CDR1 SGHRS, CDR2 YFSETQ. Trimming shortened V by 1 base and J by 0 bases, and 10 bases separated the two germline ends. There are 15 residues in the CDR3. The CDR3 spells CASSLWAPANYGYTF. CDR3 nucleotides: TGCGCCAGCAGCTTGTGGGCACCTGCTAACTATGGCTACACCTTC. Combining the CDR3 with reference TRBV5-1 and TRBJ1-2 gives the whole variable domain KAGVTQTPRYLIKTRGQQVTLSCSPISGHRSVSWYQQTPGQGLQFLFEYFSETQRNKGNFPGRFSGRQFSNSRSEMNVSTLELGDSALYLCASSLWAPANYGYTFGSGTRLTVV.